This TCR beta chain was captured by sequencing in a study of cytomegalovirus exposure and HLA in healthy donors (dated by TCRdb to about 2017). Some background on the complete study: A later analysis indicated that the 120 validation repertoires were generated on the platform also employed for the approximately 700 repertoires of the first cohort. The aim of the study was to test whether cataloging public T cell receptors could identify signatures of past pathogen exposure. Besides the first cohort of roughly 700 subjects, a separate validation cohort made up of 120 different subjects was used. To predict cytomegalovirus infection status, the study combined high-throughput TCR immunosequencing, statistical association of individual TCRs with disease status, and machine learning.

Library creation used the immunoSEQ multiplex PCR assay. The study's own analysis went as follows. To diagnose cytomegalovirus status from the catalog of TCR beta chain sequences, a statistical classification framework was built. TCRdb's version of the immuneACCESS table is confined to in-frame rearrangements and falls short of the full clone set. An unresolved V gene accounts for under half of the shortfall where checked; the remainder is of unknown origin. V, J and clone size are those of that table, while D and trimming were read from the DNA. In all, the sample holds around 250,000 clones, and roughly 89% of those were seen once. The ten top clones hold 0.37% of the sample. Separate from the approximately 700-subject first cohort, the validation cohort of some 130 subjects was the group to which the donors belonged. Inclusive of the bounding cysteine and phenylalanine, the CDR3 is 14 residues long. Just CDR3 DNA is preserved here, 42 bases in frame from base 1. From the germline V gene, CDR1 is SQVTM and CDR2 is ANQGSEA. The germline ends are 14 bases apart after V is trimmed by 3 bases and J by 2 bases.

What the work shows at the level of the full study, not this receptor alone: The study gave a list of 150 to 200 TCR beta chains associated with cytomegalovirus. The authors suggested that the approach could potentially be generalized to other disease states and immunological phenotypes. A later analysis lacked HLA typing for the validation cohort, so it scored co-occurrence in that cohort across all 110 or so repertoires. Cytomegalovirus status was reported to be diagnosed by the classifier with high specificity and sensitivity in both the original and validation cohorts. In vitro tests confirmed that three of the cytomegalovirus-associated TCR beta chains recognize cytomegalovirus antigens. In a later analysis, TCRs clustered in the first cohort were found to also tend to co-occur in the roughly 120 validation repertoires, with over 90% of cluster scores above 0. While some public TCRs were present in many individuals, most TCR sequences turned up only very rarely across donors.

A remark on this clone: Its specific antigen is unknown. No per-base quality is available; no much larger clone lies one base away.

The specimen sequenced was PBMCs. Rearrangement joined TRBV29-1 to TRBJ2-7, and the D gene may be TRBD1, 6 bases matching. The origin of this receptor is a woman between 18 and 29 years old in good health and CMV-seronegative. The CDR3 protein is CSVDVAGATYEQYF. The nucleotides read TGCAGCGTTGACGTGGCAGGGGCGACCTACGAGCAGTACTTC.